A single sample gave rise to the 20 T cell receptor beta chains below, sequenced in a study of cytomegalovirus exposure and HLA in healthy donors. Primers included in the PCR were 60 Vbeta and 13 Jbeta primers. Libraries were prepared by immunoSEQ multiplex PCR; TCRdb keeps only in-frame clonotypes and omits some of them. Of 200,000 or so clones listed, more than 75% are singletons. The sequencing input was PBMCs. The receptors here all came from a woman aged 45-65 years in good health and CMV-seropositive.

This clone was observed once. DNA for the CDR3: TGTGCCAGTAGTTCGGGACTAGCGTCTTACAATGAGCAGTTCTTC. This gives the protein CASSSGLASYNEQFF. J is TRBJ2-1 and V is TRBV19; 10 bases map to TRBD2. Trimming cost V 5 bases and J 4 bases; bases outside gene matches: 5. Germline lookup yields CDR1 LNHDA and CDR2 SQIVND (reference sequence). There are 15 residues in the CDR3.

The CDR3 reads CASSSGTGGNTEAFF. In nucleotides, the CDR3 is TGTGCCAGCAGTTCGGGGACAGGAGGGAACACTGAAGCTTTCTTT. The chain couples TRBV27 to TRBJ1-1, with 8 bases identical to TRBD1. Per the germline V gene, CDR1 is MNHEY and CDR2 is SMNVEV (reference sequence). The CDR3 length is 15 residues. Trimming took 4 bases from V and 1 from J; bases not matched to a gene: 5.

This clone was detected only a few times. V gene TRBV25-1 combines with J gene TRBJ2-7, with D possibly being TRBD1 (5 bases). This CDR3 is 13 amino acids long. V was shortened by 6 bases and J by 2 bases, with 11 bases between the two germline ends. Germline CDR1 reads MGHDK; CDR2 reads SYGVNS. The CDR3 sequence is CASRGPGTYEQYF. The CDR3 coding sequence is TGTGCCAGCAGGGGGCCAGGGACCTACGAGCAGTACTTC.

The CDR3: CASSLDRGDETQYF. The CDR3 region has the DNA TGTGCCAGCAGCCTGGACAGGGGGGATGAGACCCAGTACTTC. This chain connects TRBV5-4 to TRBJ2-5; 10 nucleotides agree with TRBD1. V gave up 4 bases and J gave up 5 bases; unmatched junction bases: 5. The CDR3 sequence is 14 residues long. Germline V gene lookup returns CDR1 SGHNT and CDR2 YYREEE (reference sequence).

J is TRBJ1-4 and V is TRBV19; TRBD1 agrees at 10 bases. Trimming removed 7 bases from V and 7 bases from J; junction bases left unmatched: 9. This CDR3 spans 15 amino acids. Germline V lookup: CDR1 LNHDA, CDR2 SQIVND (reference sequence). CDR3 residues: CASTSIGTGVEKLFF. The DNA for the CDR3 is TGTGCCAGTACCTCGATCGGGACAGGGGTTGAAAAACTGTTTTTT.

The rearrangement uses TRBV6-5 and TRBJ2-7; the match to TRBD1 covers 7 bases. CDR1 is MNHEY and CDR2 is SVGAGI in the germline V gene. The CDR3 runs 15 residues. V lost 10 bases and J lost 0; bases outside the gene matches: 12. The CDR3 bases are TGTGCCACCACAATGGGGGCAGGGGGCTCCTACGAGCAGTACTTC. It yields the protein CATTMGAGGSYEQYF.

The CDR3 region has the DNA TGTGCCAGCAGACCCACGGACAGGGGGAGAATGGGGGAGCTGTTTTTT. This sequence encodes CASRPTDRGRMGELFF. The chain recombines TRBV27 with TRBJ2-2, with TRBD1 matching 10 bases. Germline values: CDR1 MNHEY, CDR2 SMNVEV (reference sequence). Losses at the gene ends were 6 bases for V and 8 bases for J; bases not matched to a gene: 12. CDR3 length equals 16 residues.

V is TRBV5-6 and J is TRBJ2-2; weak D call: TRBD1 (7 bases). Germline CDR1 SGHDT, CDR2 YYEEEE. The CDR3 covers 18 residues. V gave up 4 bases and J gave up 4 bases, with 23 bases separating them. In nucleotides, the CDR3 is TGTGCCAGCAGCCACATCATCCGGAGGGGGCCGGGCACCGGGGAGCTGTTTTTT. Amino acids: CASSHIIRRGPGTGELFF.

This clone was seen a single time. The chain has TRBV6-1 and TRBJ1-2, with TRBD1 matching over 7 bases. Germline V lookup: CDR1 MNHNS, CDR2 SASEGT. Trimming took 5 bases from V and 7 from J; bases not matched to a gene: 10. This CDR3 comprises 14 residues. The CDR3, as DNA: TGTGCCAGCAGTTATAAAGACAGGGTAGCTGGCTACACCTTC. Its protein is CASSYKDRVAGYTF.

The rearrangement uses TRBV9 and TRBJ1-6; D is uncertain. The V end was cut by 4 bases, the J end by 6 bases, with 14 bases between. The CDR3 has 15 amino acids. Germline CDR1 reads SGDLS; CDR2 reads YYNGEE. CDR3 bases: TGTGCCAGCAGCACCCGCCCAACGGGTAATTCACCCCTCCACTTT. This encodes CASSTRPTGNSPLHF.

The CDR3 DNA reads as TGTGCCAGCAGCTTGGGAGACAACTCCTACGAGCAGTACTTC. This gives the protein CASSLGDNSYEQYF. This rearrangement joins TRBV7-8 to TRBJ2-7, with a tentative D call TRBD2 (5 bases). The CDR3 length is 14 residues. Germline V gives CDR1 SGHVS, CDR2 FQNEAQ. Trimming cost V 3 bases and J 0 bases, with 9 bases left between them.

This clone appeared a few times. The rearrangement joins TRBV9 to TRBJ1-2; 11 nucleotides line up with TRBD1. The trim removed 4 bases at V and 4 bases at J, leaving 6 bases unmatched. CDR3 length equals 15 residues. Germline CDR1 SGDLS, CDR2 YYNGEE. CDR3: CASSPQGQGGYGYTF. In DNA, the CDR3 is TGTGCCAGCAGCCCCCAGGGACAGGGGGGCTATGGCTACACCTTC.

Comments on this clone: At one of its ends the junction is not consistent with the germline gene, which may arise from a read error. The chain recombines TRBV5-4 with TRBJ1-5; 7 bases match TRBD1. The CDR3 consists of 16 residues. Germline V gene lookup returns CDR1 SGHNT and CDR2 YYREEE (reference sequence). CDR3 sequence: CASSQGGHSSYQPQHF. The CDR3 region has the DNA TGTGCCAGCAGCCAGGGGGGACACAGTAGCTATCAGCCCCAGCATTTT.

The rearrangement links TRBV9 to TRBJ2-5, with 9 nucleotides matching TRBD2. V was pared by 2 bases and J by 5 bases, with 10 bases of the junction left unmatched. Germline-derived CDR1 and CDR2 are SGDLS and YYNGEE. There are 16 residues in the CDR3. CDR3: CASSVASGVVWETQYF. CDR3 nucleotide sequence: TGTGCCAGCAGCGTTGCTAGCGGGGTAGTTTGGGAGACCCAGTACTTC.

The chain carries TRBV7-2 and TRBJ2-7, with 11 bases that match TRBD1. Germline V gene lookup returns CDR1 SGHTA and CDR2 FQGNSA. V dropped 0 bases and J dropped 6; count of bases not matched to a gene: 1. The CDR3 sequence is 14 residues long. The DNA for the CDR3 is TGTGCCAGCAGCTTAGCCGGGACAGGGGGCGAGCAGTACTTC. It codes for CASSLAGTGGEQYF. Variable domain in full (rest from reference TRBV7-2 and TRBJ2-7): GAGVSQSPSNKVTEKGKDVELRCDPISGHTALYWYRQSLGQGLEFLIYFQGNSAPDKSGLPSDRFSAERTGGSVSTLTIQRTQQEDSAVYLCASSLAGTGGEQYFGPGTRLTVT.

The chain is built from TRBV7-2 and TRBJ2-2; weak D call: TRBD1 (6 bases). The length of the CDR3 is 14 residues. Germline CDR1 reads SGHTA; CDR2 reads FQGNSA. V was shortened by 5 bases and J by 4 bases, with 11 bases between the two germline ends. Here the CDR3 DNA reads TGTGCCAGCAGCCCCGACAGGATCACCGGGGAGCTGTTTTTT. As protein: CASSPDRITGELFF.

This chain joins TRBV4-2 and TRBJ1-2; TRBD1 matches 9 bases. The V gene's germline CDR1 is LGHNA and CDR2 YNFKEQ. The V segment lost 4 bases and the J segment 6 bases; nucleotides outside the gene matches: 6. The length of the CDR3 is 14 residues. The DNA for the CDR3 is TGTGCCAGCAGCCTGGGGACAGGGTTTGATGGCTACACCTTC. Translating gives CASSLGTGFDGYTF.

The chain is built from TRBV6-1 and TRBJ1-2, with D hard to call. The CDR3 is made up of 12 amino acids. The germline V gene has CDR1 MNHNS and CDR2 SASEGT. The V and J ends lost 8 bases and 5 bases respectively, with 12 bases between them. The CDR3 DNA is TGTGCCAGCGATGTAGGGAGTTATGGCTACACCTTC. Its protein is CASDVGSYGYTF.

The chain employs TRBV2 and TRBJ1-3; D ambiguous. The CDR3 sequence is 12 residues long. Germline CDR1 is SNHLY and CDR2 is FYNNEI. V gave up 2 bases and J gave up 3 bases, with 2 bases separating them. In DNA, the CDR3 is TGTGCCAGCAGTGAATATGGAAACACCATATATTTT. Its protein product is CASSEYGNTIYF.

This chain uses TRBV6-6 with TRBJ2-6; D perhaps matches TRBD1 (6 bases). This CDR3 region has 15 residues. Trimming removed 2 bases at V and 2 bases at J, with 7 bases between. Looked up from germline, CDR1 is MNHNY and CDR2 is SVGAGI (reference sequence). CDR3 DNA: TGTGCCAGCAGTTACGAGGGGGCTGGGGCCAACGTCCTGACTTTC. Translated: CASSYEGAGANVLTF.